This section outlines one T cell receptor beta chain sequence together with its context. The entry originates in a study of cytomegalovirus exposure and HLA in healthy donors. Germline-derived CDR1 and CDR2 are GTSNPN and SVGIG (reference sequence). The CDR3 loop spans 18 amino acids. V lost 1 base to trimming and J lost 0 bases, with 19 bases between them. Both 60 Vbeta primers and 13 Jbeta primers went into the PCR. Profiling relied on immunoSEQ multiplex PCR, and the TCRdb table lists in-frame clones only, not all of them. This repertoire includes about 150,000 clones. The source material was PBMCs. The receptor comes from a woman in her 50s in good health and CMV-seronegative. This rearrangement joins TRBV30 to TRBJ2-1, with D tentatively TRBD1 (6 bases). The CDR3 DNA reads TGTGCCTGGAGTGGAACCGGGACACCAAGCCTCTCCTACAATGAGCAGTTCTTC. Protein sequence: CAWSGTGTPSLSYNEQFF.